This TCR beta chain was profiled in a study of blood T cell repertoires in COVID-19. Study information: Material from acute and convalescent COVID-19 was sourced from the United States, Italy and Spain. T cells, B-cell-depleted T cells, or PBMCs supplied cDNA or gDNA.

From germline, CDR1 is SGHNT and CDR2 YENEEA. Trimming removed 3 bases from V and 6 bases from J, with 8 bases in between. The CDR3 spans 13 residues. Original analysis: Reference gene primers were amplified, and this amplification served to estimate nucleated cell counts. TCRdb keeps only in-frame clones here, not all; method: immunoSEQ multiplex PCR. D and trimming come from the DNA, and the V and J calls and clone size come from that table. Of some 94,000 clones in the sample, around 88% were seen once. Seattle patients were enrolled during active infection and followed longitudinally. This sequence joins TRBV11-3 and TRBJ2-2; D is uncertain. The TCR sequence derives from a woman between 55 and 75 years old with COVID-19, enrolled during active disease. The sequenced sample consisted of peripheral blood. The CDR3 region is CASSFGWAGELFF. In nucleotides, the CDR3 is TGTGCCAGCAGCTTCGGGTGGGCCGGGGAGCTGTTTTTT.